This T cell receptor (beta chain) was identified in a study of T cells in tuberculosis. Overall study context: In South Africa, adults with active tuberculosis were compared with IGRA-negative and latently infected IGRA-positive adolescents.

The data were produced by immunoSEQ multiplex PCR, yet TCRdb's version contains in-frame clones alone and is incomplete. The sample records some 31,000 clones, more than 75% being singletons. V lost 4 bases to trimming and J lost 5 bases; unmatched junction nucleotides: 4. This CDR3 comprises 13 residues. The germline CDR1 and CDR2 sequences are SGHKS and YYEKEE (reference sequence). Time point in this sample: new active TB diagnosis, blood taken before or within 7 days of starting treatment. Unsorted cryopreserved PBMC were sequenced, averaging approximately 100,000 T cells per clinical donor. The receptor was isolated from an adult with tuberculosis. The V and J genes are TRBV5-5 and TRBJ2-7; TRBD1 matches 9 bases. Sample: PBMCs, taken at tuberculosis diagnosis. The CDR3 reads CASSRTGVDEQYF. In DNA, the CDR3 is TGTGCCAGCAGCCGGACAGGGGTCGACGAGCAGTACTTC.